Sequencing of this T cell receptor beta chain was carried out in a study of blood T cell repertoires in COVID-19. Study-level background: COVID-19 samples collected from the United States, Italy and Spain covered acute and convalescent phases. PBMCs, B-cell-depleted T cells, or T cells were the source of the cDNA or gDNA that made up the material.

Trimming left V 5 bases short and J 0 bases short, with 19 bases between. Germline V gene lookup returns CDR1 SGHRS and CDR2 YFSETQ. The CDR3 covers 17 residues. Seattle patients were enrolled during active infection and followed longitudinally. Original data processing: Estimated nucleated cell counts came from reference gene primer amplification. Sequencing used immunoSEQ multiplex PCR; TCRdb keeps in-frame clones, though not all of them. V, J and clone size were drawn from that table, and D and trimming were deduced from the DNA. The sample lists around 300,000 clones, approximately 86% occurring once.

This sequence joins TRBV5-1 and TRBJ2-3, with D tentatively TRBD2 (5 bases). This receptor was identified in a woman aged 70-85 years with COVID-19, enrolled during active disease. Sequencing was performed on peripheral blood. CDR3 coding DNA: TGCGCCAGCAGTTACCCTGAACGGGGTGGAAGCACAGATACGCAGTATTTT. Protein product: CASSYPERGGSTDTQYF.